These 29 T cell receptor beta chains originate from one sample sequenced in a study of OX40 agonist ivuxolimab in advanced cancers. TCRdb's table, derived via immunoSEQ multiplex PCR, lists solely in-frame clones and lacks some. Of 95,000 to 100,000 clones in the sample, about 80% were seen once. Source: CD4+ or CD8+ T cells sorted from blood, taken in a trial of the OX40 agonist ivuxolimab. These receptors were obtained from an adult with an advanced solid tumor such as melanoma, head and neck, liver or kidney cancer.

CDR3 sequence (DNA): TGTGCCAGCAGCTTAGGAGCCCCCAAAAACATTCAGTACTTC. Amino acid sequence: CASSLGAPKNIQYF. This sequence joins TRBV7-2 and TRBJ2-4, with D unresolved. The V end was cut by 1 base, the J end by 2 bases, with 6 bases between. The CDR3 runs to 14 residues. Germline V gene lookup returns CDR1 SGHTA and CDR2 FQGNSA.

The chain has TRBV29-1 and TRBJ2-7, with D perhaps matching TRBD1 or TRBD2 (7 bases each). V was shortened by 6 bases and J by 7 bases, with 25 bases between the two germline ends. This CDR3 spans 15 amino acids. CDR1 and CDR2 from the germline V gene are SQVTM and ANQGSEA. Here the CDR3 reads CSVQGGGSLFREQYF. The DNA of the CDR3 is TGCAGCGTGCAAGGGGGCGGGAGCCTATTCCGGGAGCAGTACTTC.

V gene TRBV19 combines with J gene TRBJ1-3, with D uncertain. Germline loops: CDR1 LNHDA, CDR2 SQIVND (reference sequence). V was pared by 3 bases and J by 4 bases, with 4 bases between. The CDR3 length is 12 residues. The CDR3 here is CASSIGGNTIYF. The CDR3 DNA reads as TGTGCCAGTAGTATCGGGGGAAACACCATATATTTT.

CDR3 nucleotide sequence: TGCGCCAGCAGCTCACCCGCCCTAGCGGGGAACACCGGGGAGCTGTTTTTT. As protein: CASSSPALAGNTGELFF. The V gene is TRBV4-3, the J gene TRBJ2-2, with TRBD2 matching 8 bases. CDR3 size: 17 residues. CDR1 is LGHNA, CDR2 YSLEER, per germline. V lost 5 bases, J lost 1 base, and 9 bases stayed unmatched.

The rearrangement uses TRBV15 and TRBJ2-3; TRBD1 is a possible D gene (6 bases). Germline CDR1 LNHNV, CDR2 YYDKDF (reference sequence). There are 16 residues in the CDR3. The V end was cut by 0 bases, the J end by 0 bases, with 10 bases between. For the CDR3, the DNA is TGTGCCACCAGCAGAGAGTGGACAGCCAGCACAGATACGCAGTATTTT. It encodes CATSREWTASTDTQYF.

The chain joins TRBV5-6 to TRBJ2-7; D possibly matches TRBD1 or TRBD2 (6 bases each). The CDR3 is 14 residues long. Germline V gene lookup returns CDR1 SGHDT and CDR2 YYEEEE. Trimming took off 2 bases at V and 0 bases at J, with 9 bases between the two ends. The CDR3 DNA is TGTGCCAGCAGCTTACCGGGGGCCTCCTACGAGCAGTACTTC. Translated: CASSLPGASYEQYF.

This chain connects TRBV5-5 to TRBJ2-7, with D tentatively TRBD1 (5 bases). The V end lost 1 base, the J end lost 3 bases, and 11 bases lay between the germline ends. Germline V lookup: CDR1 SGHKS, CDR2 YYEKEE (reference sequence). The CDR3 extends over 14 amino acids. The DNA of the CDR3 is TGTGCCAGCAGCTTGAACAGGAATAACTACGAGCAGTACTTC. Encoded protein: CASSLNRNNYEQYF.

The sample holds a few counts of this clone. J is TRBJ2-1 and V is TRBV2; TRBD1 aligns across 12 bases. With V trimmed by 4 bases and J by 6 bases, 4 bases remained unmatched. The CDR3 totals 15 residues. Germline loops: CDR1 SNHLY, CDR2 FYNNEI. The CDR3 nucleotides read TGTGCCAGCAGTGCCGGGACAGGGGGCCCCAATGAGCAGTTCTTC. Protein: CASSAGTGGPNEQFF.

V is TRBV7-7 and J is TRBJ2-5; 7 bases match TRBD1. V dropped 5 bases and J dropped 3; count of bases not matched to a gene: 6. From germline, CDR1 is SSHAT and CDR2 FNYEAQ (reference sequence). The CDR3 spans 14 residues. CDR3 in DNA: TGTGCCAGCAGCCAAACAACAGGGGAAGAGACCCAGTACTTC. Encoded protein: CASSQTTGEETQYF.

This chain uses TRBV29-1 with TRBJ2-3; 8 bases map to TRBD2. Germline CDR1 is SQVTM and CDR2 is ANQGSEA. CDR3 size: 15 residues. The ends lost 4 bases at V and 2 bases at J; junction bases unmatched: 8. For the CDR3, the DNA is TGCAGCGTTGCGGTCCTAGCGGGCGCCACAGATACGCAGTATTTT. Amino acids: CSVAVLAGATDTQYF.

The rearrangement uses TRBV27 and TRBJ1-6; D is possibly TRBD1 (5 bases). The CDR3 loop spans 14 amino acids. Germline V CDR1 and CDR2: MNHEY, SMNVEV (reference sequence). V was pared by 2 bases and J by 10 bases, with 12 bases between. As DNA, the CDR3 is TGTGCCAGCAGTTTAGGGGGGATTTGGTCACCCCTCCACTTT. This sequence encodes CASSLGGIWSPLHF.

The chain recombines TRBV5-1 with TRBJ2-7, with 8 bases identical to TRBD2. The junction had 5 bases not matched to a gene; V was cut back by 1 base and J by 2 bases. Per germline, CDR1 SGHRS and CDR2 YFSETQ. The CDR3 runs 15 residues. The CDR3 DNA follows: TGCGCCAGCAGCTTGAGCGGGAGCCCCCCCTACGAGCAGTACTTC. This translates into CASSLSGSPPYEQYF. The full variable domain, with the rest looked up from reference TRBV5-1 and TRBJ2-7, is KAGVTQTPRYLIKTRGQQVTLSCSPISGHRSVSWYQQTPGQGLQFLFEYFSETQRNKGNFPGRFSGRQFSNSRSEMNVSTLELGDSALYLCASSLSGSPPYEQYFGPGTRLTVT.

The genes are TRBV29-1 and TRBJ2-7; 7 bases align to TRBD1. Per the germline V gene, CDR1 is SQVTM and CDR2 is ANQGSEA. The V and J ends lost 4 bases and 3 bases, in that order; junction bases with no gene match: 6. This CDR3 has 13 amino acids. The CDR3 nucleotides read TGCAGCGTTGGGCAACAGGGGAACTACGAGCAGTACTTC. Translation gives CSVGQQGNYEQYF.

This clone was seen a handful of times. The chain's CDR3 is CASRQTSGSYNEQFF. The CDR3 DNA is TGTGCCAGTAGGCAGACTAGCGGGAGCTACAATGAGCAGTTCTTC. This rearrangement joins TRBV19 to TRBJ2-1; 12 bases fit TRBD2. The CDR3 has 15 residues. Germline values: CDR1 LNHDA, CDR2 SQIVND (reference sequence). J gave up 3 bases and V 6 bases, and 3 bases lay outside the gene matches.

This chain joins TRBV19 and TRBJ1-4; weak D call: TRBD1 (6 bases). V dropped 6 bases and J dropped 5 bases, with 13 bases sitting between them. Per germline, CDR1 LNHDA and CDR2 SQIVND (reference sequence). The CDR3 runs 14 residues. CDR3 nucleotide sequence: TGTGCCAGTAGGGAACAGGGTCTCAATGAAAAACTGTTTTTT. Encoded protein: CASREQGLNEKLFF.

V and J are TRBV7-2 and TRBJ2-2; TRBD2 agrees at 7 bases. With V trimmed by 5 bases and J by 3 bases, 6 bases remained unmatched. Looked up from germline, CDR1 is SGHTA and CDR2 is FQGNSA. The CDR3 consists of 15 residues. The DNA of the CDR3 is TGTGCCAGCAGCGCCTTTAGCGGGTACACCGGGGAGCTGTTTTTT. As protein: CASSAFSGYTGELFF. Full variable domain (remainder filled in from reference TRBV7-2 and TRBJ2-2): GAGVSQSPSNKVTEKGKDVELRCDPISGHTALYWYRQSLGQGLEFLIYFQGNSAPDKSGLPSDRFSAERTGGSVSTLTIQRTQQEDSAVYLCASSAFSGYTGELFFGEGSRLTVL.

The rearrangement uses TRBV30 and TRBJ2-4; tentatively, D is TRBD1 or TRBD2 (5 bases each). Between the trimmed V and J ends, which lost 0 bases and 6 bases, there was a span of 9 bases. CDR1 and CDR2 from the germline V gene are GTSNPN and SVGIG (reference sequence). This CDR3 contains 13 residues. The chain's CDR3 is CAWSVPGLNIQYF. The CDR3 DNA reads as TGTGCCTGGAGTGTACCGGGGCTAAACATTCAGTACTTC.

The chain links TRBV18 to TRBJ2-6; no definite D call. V lost 3 bases and J 0 bases, leaving 21 bases between the germline ends. The germline CDR1 and CDR2 sequences are KGHSH and LQKENI. This CDR3 has 20 residues. The CDR3 protein is CASSPPRTRQAPSGANVLTF. The CDR3 DNA reads as TGTGCCAGCTCACCGCCGAGAACGCGGCAGGCTCCCTCTGGGGCCAACGTCCTGACTTTC.

The rearrangement uses TRBV5-4 and TRBJ2-1, with 8 bases matching TRBD1. CDR1 and CDR2 (germline): SGHNT, YYREEE (reference sequence). J lost 2 bases, V lost 4 bases, and 8 bases had no gene match. The CDR3 has 16 residues. This CDR3 is CASSPSSGGPYNEQFF. The CDR3 nucleotides are TGTGCCAGCAGCCCCTCGTCAGGGGGCCCCTACAATGAGCAGTTCTTC.

This chain joins TRBV30 and TRBJ1-5, with a weak D call TRBD1 (5 bases). Germline V CDR1 and CDR2: GTSNPN, SVGIG (reference sequence). The CDR3 is 14 amino acids. The V gene lost 0 bases and the J gene lost 4 bases, with 10 bases spanning the gap. CDR3 DNA sequence: TGTGCCTGGAGTGTGGGGCATGGGAATCAGCCCCAGCATTTT. Protein sequence: CAWSVGHGNQPQHF. Combining the CDR3 with reference TRBV30 and TRBJ1-5 gives the whole variable domain SQTIHQWPATLVQPVGSPLSLECTVEGTSNPNLYWYRQAAGRGLQLLFYSVGIGQISSEVPQNLSASRPQDRQFILSSKKLLLSDSGFYLCAWSVGHGNQPQHFGDGTRLSIL.

The chain employs TRBV5-4 and TRBJ1-4; D is possibly TRBD1 (6 bases). V lost 3 bases to trimming and J lost 0 bases, with 6 bases between them. The CDR3 totals 14 residues. The germline gives CDR1 SGHNT, CDR2 YYREEE (reference sequence). The CDR3 protein is CASSSGATNEKLFF. The CDR3 nucleotides read TGTGCCAGCAGCTCAGGGGCAACTAATGAAAAACTGTTTTTT. Complete variable domain (other parts from reference TRBV5-4 and TRBJ1-4): ETGVTQSPTHLIKTRGQQVTLRCSSQSGHNTVSWYQQALGQGPQFIFQYYREEENGRGNFPPRFSGLQFPNYSSELNVNALELDDSALYLCASSSGATNEKLFFGSGTQLSVL.

V and J are TRBV18 and TRBJ1-4; D unresolved. Trimming pared 0 bases from V and 8 bases from J, leaving 7 bases between. This CDR3 is built from 13 residues. Germline CDR1 reads KGHSH; CDR2 reads LQKENI. The CDR3, as DNA: TGTGCCAGCTCACCACCTGCCGGGGAAAAACTGTTTTTT. Its protein is CASSPPAGEKLFF.

The gene calls are TRBV9 and TRBJ2-2, with D unclear. CDR3 length: 13 residues. Germline CDR1 and CDR2: SGDLS and YYNGEE. V shed 3 bases and J shed 1 base, with 4 bases lying between them. Here the CDR3 DNA reads TGTGCCAGCAGCGCCTTGAACACCGGGGAGCTGTTTTTT. It specifies CASSALNTGELFF.

This chain connects TRBV27 to TRBJ1-5; 8 nucleotides agree with TRBD1. Germline-derived CDR1 and CDR2 are MNHEY and SMNVEV (reference sequence). This CDR3 comprises 14 residues. The J segment lost 8 bases and the V segment lost 2 bases, leaving 5 bases of the junction unmatched. In nucleotides, the CDR3 is TGTGCCAGCAGTTTAGGCAGGGGGCGTAAGCCCCAGCATTTT. Translated, it gives CASSLGRGRKPQHF.

The chain is built from TRBV11-2 and TRBJ1-2, with no clear D. The CDR3 is 14 amino acids. In germline, CDR1 is SGHAT, CDR2 FQNNGV. V lost 0 bases and J lost 3, with 8 bases in between. CDR3 bases: TGTGCCAGCAGCTTAGATGATTCCTACTATGGCTACACCTTC. This encodes CASSLDDSYYGYTF.

This clone was counted a single time. The genes are TRBV30 and TRBJ2-7, with D unclear. CDR3 length: 13 amino acids. Germline V lookup: CDR1 GTSNPN, CDR2 SVGIG (reference sequence). Deletions cut 3 bases from V and 0 bases from J, with 9 bases between. The CDR3 here is CAWRLGSSYEQYF. The CDR3 nucleotides read TGTGCCTGGAGACTGGGCAGCTCCTACGAGCAGTACTTC. Filled out from reference TRBV30 and TRBJ2-7, the complete variable domain reads SQTIHQWPATLVQPVGSPLSLECTVEGTSNPNLYWYRQAAGRGLQLLFYSVGIGQISSEVPQNLSASRPQDRQFILSSKKLLLSDSGFYLCAWRLGSSYEQYFGPGTRLTVT.

This clone was observed a single time. The V gene is TRBV14, the J gene TRBJ2-7; TRBD2 is a possible D gene (5 bases). The length of the CDR3 is 16 residues. Germline CDR1 is SGHDN and CDR2 is FVKESK. Trimming left V 1 base short and J 3 bases short, with 16 bases between. The CDR3 region has the DNA TGTGCCAGCAGCCAAGGAGGGAGCTCCTATGGCTACGAGCAGTACTTC. This gives the protein CASSQGGSSYGYEQYF.

In this sample, this clone turned up once. The chain uses TRBV7-2 and TRBJ2-7; TRBD2 aligns across 10 bases. V shed 1 base and J 2 bases; nucleotides not matched to a gene: 5. CDR1 is SGHTA and CDR2 is FQGNSA in the germline V gene. The CDR3 contains 16 residues. The CDR3 coding sequence is TGTGCCAGCAGCTTAGAGTCTAGCGGGAGCACCTACGAGCAGTACTTC. It translates to CASSLESSGSTYEQYF.

This chain connects TRBV7-3 to TRBJ1-1; D perhaps matches TRBD1 (5 bases). Germline assignment: CDR1 SGHTA and CDR2 FQGTGA. The length of the CDR3 is 21 residues. The germline V and J ends were trimmed by 1 base and 3 bases, with 30 bases remaining between them. Here the CDR3 DNA reads TGTGCCAGCAGCTTAAATTTCCGCCCTGGATGGGGCTCTCGGGGGGACACTGAAGCTTTCTTT. It encodes CASSLNFRPGWGSRGDTEAFF. Full variable domain (outside the CDR3, taken from reference TRBV7-3 and TRBJ1-1): GAGVSQTPSNKVTEKGKYVELRCDPISGHTALYWYRQSLGQGPEFLIYFQGTGAADDSGLPNDRFFAVRPEGSVSTLKIQRTERGDSAVYLCASSLNFRPGWGSRGDTEAFFGQGTRLTVV.